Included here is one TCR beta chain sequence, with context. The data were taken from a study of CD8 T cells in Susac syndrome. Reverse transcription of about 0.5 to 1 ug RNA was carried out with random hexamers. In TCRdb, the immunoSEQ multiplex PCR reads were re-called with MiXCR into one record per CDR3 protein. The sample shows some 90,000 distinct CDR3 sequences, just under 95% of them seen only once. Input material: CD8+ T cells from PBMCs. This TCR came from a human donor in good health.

The CDR3 reads CSARDGVSGYF. The CDR3 coding sequence is TGCAGTGCTAGAGATGGGGTATCGGGGTACTTC. V and J are TRBV20-1 and TRBJ2-4; D is undetermined. Trimming stripped 0 bases from V and 15 bases from J, with 12 bases between. CDR1 DFQATT and CDR2 SNEGSKA come from the germline V gene (reference sequence). CDR3 length: 11 amino acids.